The clone carrying this TCR beta chain was observed once. Its antigen remains unidentified. This sample is drawn from a study of cytomegalovirus exposure and HLA in healthy donors. Study results and caveats: Earlier analysis looked at TCR beta V segments, and most were productive about 87% or about 30% of the time.

The PCR employed 60 Vbeta primers together with 13 Jbeta primers. Generated by immunoSEQ multiplex PCR, the TCRdb table keeps only in-frame clones and is missing some. The sample lists more than 95,000 clones, around 74% seen once, with about 8.6% in the top ten. CDR1 and CDR2 (germline): MNHEY, SVGAGI. CDR3 size: 15 residues. Trimming removed 2 bases from V and 5 bases from J; junction bases left unmatched: 8. Specimen: PBMCs. The TCR sequence derives from a woman in her thirties or forties in good health and CMV-seropositive. The chain joins TRBV6-5 to TRBJ2-7; 8 nucleotides agree with TRBD2. CDR3 DNA sequence: TGTGCCAGCAGTTACAGCGGGAGTTTCGTCGACGAGCAGTACTTC. Its translation: CASSYSGSFVDEQYF.